This is a list of T cell receptor beta chains from one sample in a study of T cell repertoires in cytomegalovirus infection. These receptors have no known antigen. Each CDR3 protein gets one entry after TCRdb re-called the reads with MiXCR. The sample records about 920,000 distinct CDR3 sequences, 31% being singletons. The source material was cultured CD8+ T cells from PBMCs, sampled from culture after CMV antigen stimulation. These receptors came from a human donor in good health (CMV status not recorded). Some clones in this sample may be carry-over from other donors' samples. CDR3s include the opening cysteine and the closing phenylalanine or tryptophan. A D gene is named only where the DNA matches it firmly. The size field is filled for only some rows; it gives once, few, many or a size class.

few TRBJ1-2 TRBD1 TRBV27 TGTGCCAGCAGTTCCGTAGCTTTACAGGGGACAACTTTATATGGCTACACCTTC CASSSVALQGTTLYGYTF
. TRBJ2-3 . TRBV7-2 TGTGCCAGCAGGATAGGGCGTGCTAGCACAGATACGCAGTATTTT CASRIGRASTDTQYF
. TRBJ2-2 TRBD1 TRBV28 TGTGCCAGCAGTTTAACAGGGGAAGGCGGGGAGCTGTTTTTT CASSLTGEGGELFF
. TRBJ2-7 . TRBV27 TGTGCCAGCATGGGGCCCCCTGATTACGAGCAGTACTTC CASMGPPDYEQYF
. TRBJ2-7 . TRBV27 TGTGCCAGCAGTTTATCATCGGATCCCGGTCGCGAGCAGTACTTC CASSLSSDPGREQYF
. TRBJ1-4 . TRBV6-1 TGTGCCAGCAGTTTTACAACTAATGAAAAACTGTTTTTT CASSFTTNEKLFF
. TRBJ1-5 . TRBV6-6 TGTGCCAGCAGCAAGGTGGATTTCTATCAGCCCCAGCATTTT CASSKVDFYQPQHF
. TRBJ2-7 TRBD1 TRBV7-9 TGTGCCAGCAGCTGGACAGGGTACTACGAGCAGTACTTC CASSWTGYYEQYF
. TRBJ1-5 . TRBV27 TGTGCCAGCAGTTTACAGGGGATCAATCAGCCCCAGCATTTT CASSLQGINQPQHF
few TRBJ1-1 . TRBV10-2 TGCGCCAGCAGCGGACCGAACACTGAAGCTTTCTTT CASSGPNTEAFF
many TRBJ2-1 . TRBV6-1 TGTGCCAGCAGTGAAGGAGCCCACGGCGACAATGAGCAGTTCTTC CASSEGAHGDNEQFF
. TRBJ2-3 TRBD1 TRBV6-1 TGTGCCAGCAGTGAAGGGATAGGGGACAGGGGCAGCACAGATACGCAGTATTTT CASSEGIGDRGSTDTQYF
. TRBJ2-7 . TRBV19 TGTGCCAGTACTCACCGCCACGAGCAGTACTTC CASTHRHEQYF
few TRBJ2-7 TRBD1 TRBV7-6 TGTGCTAGACAGGGCCCTTTCTCCTACGAGCAGTACTTC CARQGPFSYEQYF
many TRBJ2-1 TRBD1 TRBV7-8 TGTGCCAGCAGCCCTCGGGACAGTGCCTACAATGAGCAGTTCTTC CASSPRDSAYNEQFF
many TRBJ2-7 . TRBV5-5 TGTGCCAGCAGCACTACGACAGCCTACGAGCAGTACTTC CASSTTTAYEQYF
medium-sized TRBJ2-1 TRBD1 TRBV7-8 TGTGCCAGCAGCTTTACTTCCGGGACAGAATTTCTCAATGAGCAGTTCTTC CASSFTSGTEFLNEQFF
many TRBJ1-1 . TRBV7-8 TGTGCCAGCAGCTTAGTTGGGCAGTTCCACATGAACACTGAAGCTTTCTTT CASSLVGQFHMNTEAFF
. TRBJ2-7 TRBD2 TRBV20-1 TGCAGTGCTAGTGACGGGGGGACTACTTACGAGACCTACGAGCAGTACTTC CSASDGGTTYETYEQYF
few TRBJ2-3 TRBD2 TRBV10-1 TGCGCCAGCAGTGAATACGGGACTAGCGGAGAGAGGGATACGCAGTATTTT CASSEYGTSGERDTQYF
. TRBJ2-5 TRBD2 TRBV20-1 TGCAGTGCTACAGTACAGGGGACTAGCGGGGTGTTCCAAGAGACCCAGTACTTC CSATVQGTSGVFQETQYF
. TRBJ2-5 TRBD1 TRBV9 TGTGCCAGCAGCGCAGGGACAGGACCGGAGACCCAGTACTTC CASSAGTGPETQYF